This T cell receptor (beta chain) was observed in a study of blood T cell repertoires in COVID-19. This CDR3 contains 15 residues. Germline V gene lookup returns CDR1 LNHDA and CDR2 SQIVND (reference sequence). Trimming pared 1 base from V and 0 bases from J, leaving 8 bases between. Profiling relied on immunoSEQ multiplex PCR, and the TCRdb table lists in-frame clones only, not all of them. The sample lists more than 300,000 clones; 85% to 95% were seen once. The V gene is TRBV19, the J gene TRBJ2-3; the D is unclear. Source material: PBMCs or T cells enriched from blood (not recorded which). The TCR comes from a woman in her twenties or thirties who had been exposed to COVID-19. CDR3 sequence (DNA): TGTGCCAGTAGTATAGGCCCAGGAAGCACAGATACGCAGTATTTT. Protein sequence: CASSIGPGSTDTQYF.